The rows below give T cell receptor beta chains drawn from one sample of a study of blood T cell repertoires in COVID-19. Only in-frame clones appear in the TCRdb table, and some are missing; sequencing was by immunoSEQ multiplex PCR. The sample includes 390,000 or so clones, more than 80% of them seen just once. Input material: peripheral blood. These receptors were obtained from a woman aged 25-40 years with active or convalescent COVID-19. Each CDR3 is given with its conserved first and last residue. The D gene is left open where the match is weak. Rows may omit the clone size; those that give it use once, few, many or a size class.

D gene,clone size,J gene,V gene,CDR3 protein,CDR3 DNA
.,.,TRBJ1-2,TRBV2,CASTQGYYGYTF,TGTGCCAGCACTCAGGGTTACTATGGCTACACCTTC
.,.,TRBJ2-1,TRBV19,CASSTLRDHEQFF,TGTGCCAGTAGTACCCTGCGGGACCATGAGCAGTTCTTC
TRBD2,.,TRBJ2-3,TRBV3-1/TRBV3-2,CASSQDSLGLAADTQYF,TGTGCCAGCAGCCAAGATTCGCTGGGACTAGCTGCAGATACGCAGTATTTT
TRBD1,.,TRBJ1-2,TRBV7-2,CASSRQGVSYGYTF,TGTGCCAGCAGTAGACAGGGTGTAAGCTACGGCTACACCTTC
.,.,TRBJ1-5,TRBV23-1,CASLPAGISNQPQHF,TGCGCCAGCCTCCCGGCGGGAATCAGCAATCAGCCCCAGCATTTT
.,.,TRBJ1-1,TRBV29-1,CSVDGGHMNTEAFF,TGCAGCGTAGACGGAGGGCACATGAACACTGAAGCTTTCTTT
TRBD1,.,TRBJ2-3,TRBV7-9,CASSLDPTGSDTQYF,TGTGCCAGCAGCTTAGATCCGACAGGGTCAGATACGCAGTATTTT
.,.,TRBJ2-2,TRBV4-2,CASSQNTVNTGELFF,TGTGCCAGCAGCCAAAATACAGTGAACACCGGGGAGCTGTTTTTT
.,.,TRBJ2-5,TRBV5-1,CASSWREFQETQYF,TGCGCCAGCAGCTGGCGGGAATTCCAAGAGACCCAGTACTTC
TRBD2,.,TRBJ2-5,TRBV6-4,CASSLSSGGRETQYF,TGTGCCAGCAGTCTATCTAGCGGGGGGAGGGAGACCCAGTACTTC
.,.,TRBJ1-1,TRBV10-2,CASSEPLVSTEAFF,TGCGCCAGCAGTGAGCCCTTAGTTAGCACTGAAGCTTTCTTT
TRBD2,.,TRBJ2-3,TRBV3-1/TRBV3-2,CASSQGVLAGGPLDTQYF,TGTGCCAGCAGCCAAGGGGTCCTAGCGGGGGGGCCGCTAGATACGCAGTATTTT
.,.,TRBJ1-3,TRBV11-2,CASSLVIGVGNTIYF,TGTGCCAGCAGCTTAGTTATCGGGGTAGGAAACACCATATATTTT
TRBD2,.,TRBJ2-5,TRBV6-6,CASSYLGLALETQYF,TGTGCCAGCAGTTACTTGGGACTAGCTTTGGAGACCCAGTACTTC
.,.,TRBJ1-3,TRBV4-1,CASSQSRDTFSGNTIYF,TGCGCCAGCAGCCAGAGCCGGGACACTTTCTCTGGAAACACCATATATTTT
.,.,TRBJ1-5,TRBV30,CAWNPDSRNQPQHF,TGTGCCTGGAACCCCGACAGCCGTAATCAGCCCCAGCATTTT
.,.,TRBJ1-1,TRBV4-1,CASSQLDISNTEAFF,TGCGCCAGCAGCCAATTAGACATATCGAACACTGAAGCTTTCTTT
.,.,TRBJ2-3,TRBV23-1,CASSFPLGLFTDTQYF,TGCGCCAGCAGCTTTCCACTAGGTCTTTTCACAGATACGCAGTATTTT
TRBD1,.,TRBJ2-7,TRBV7-2,CASSHTGTDSKQYF,TGTGCCAGCAGCCACACAGGGACAGATAGCAAGCAGTACTTC
.,.,TRBJ2-2,TRBV5-4,CASSLAGELFF,TGTGCCAGCAGCTTGGCTGGGGAGCTGTTTTTT
.,.,TRBJ2-7,TRBV5-6,CASSLVSGYEQYF,TGTGCCAGCAGCTTGGTTAGCGGCTACGAGCAGTACTTC
.,.,TRBJ1-1,TRBV2,CASSDFNTEAFF,TGTGCCAGCAGTGACTTCAACACTGAAGCTTTCTTT
.,.,TRBJ2-1,TRBV6-1,CASSEDSTYNEQFF,TGTGCCAGCAGTGAAGACAGTACCTACAATGAGCAGTTCTTC
.,.,TRBJ2-1,TRBV19,CASSLGRSYNEQFF,TGTGCCAGTTCCCTGGGGCGTTCCTACAATGAGCAGTTCTTC
TRBD1,.,TRBJ2-2,TRBV4-1,CASSAPDRAAGELFF,TGCGCCAGCAGCGCCCCTGACAGGGCTGCCGGGGAGCTGTTTTTT
.,.,TRBJ1-2,TRBV5-1,CASTLGSGIGEGYTF,TGCGCCAGCACCTTAGGTTCGGGAATCGGGGAAGGCTACACCTTC
.,.,TRBJ1-1,TRBV29-1,CSGERGITEAFF,TGCAGCGGCGAACGGGGAATCACTGAAGCTTTCTTT
.,.,TRBJ2-2,TRBV11-2,CASSPLGRGNTGELFF,TGTGCCAGCAGCCCATTAGGGCGGGGGAACACCGGGGAGCTGTTTTTT
.,.,TRBJ2-1,TRBV3-1/TRBV3-2,CASSQGQGSYNEQFF,TGTGCCAGCAGCCAAGGGCAGGGTTCCTACAATGAGCAGTTCTTC
.,many,TRBJ2-7,TRBV4-1,CASSQELTELGYEQYF,TGCGCCAGCAGCCAAGAGCTGACAGAGTTAGGGTACGAGCAGTACTTC
.,.,TRBJ1-2,TRBV25-1,CASSESRVQDYGYTF,TGTGCCAGCAGTGAATCCAGGGTTCAGGACTATGGCTACACCTTC
TRBD1,.,TRBJ2-2,TRBV3-1/TRBV3-2,CASSQEPGGAFITGELFF,TGTGCCAGCAGCCAAGAGCCAGGGGGCGCTTTCATCACCGGGGAGCTGTTTTTT
.,.,TRBJ2-5,TRBV6-1,CASSETGIRKETQYF,TGTGCCAGCAGTGAAACCGGGATTCGAAAAGAGACCCAGTACTTC
.,.,TRBJ1-3,TRBV2,CASSERLGAPGNTIYF,TGTGCCAGCAGTGAAAGGCTGGGGGCGCCTGGAAACACCATATATTTT
.,.,TRBJ1-5,TRBV7-7,CASSLGPGEAYSNQPQHF,TGTGCCAGCAGCTTAGGTCCGGGGGAAGCTTATAGCAATCAGCCCCAGCATTTT
.,.,TRBJ2-7,TRBV4-2,CASSRWTESYEQYF,TGTGCCAGCAGCCGATGGACAGAGTCCTACGAGCAGTACTTC
.,.,TRBJ1-1,TRBV5-1,CASSLASGPEAFF,TGCGCCAGCAGCTTGGCTTCAGGCCCTGAAGCTTTCTTT
.,.,TRBJ1-1,TRBV5-1,CASSFGKDSNTEAFF,TGCGCCAGCAGCTTCGGAAAGGACTCGAACACTGAAGCTTTCTTT
TRBD1,.,TRBJ1-2,TRBV2,CASREIQGAPYGYTF,TGTGCCAGCAGGGAAATACAGGGGGCCCCCTATGGCTACACCTTC
.,.,TRBJ2-1,TRBV21-1,CASSKDPFRGASYNEQFF,TGTGCCAGCAGCAAGGACCCCTTTCGGGGAGCCTCCTACAATGAGCAGTTCTTC